The source of this T cell receptor (beta chain) is a study of shared clonotypes between healthy human individuals. Overall study results and limits: Clonotype sharing across donors was expected to vary with sequencing depth.

Using immunoSEQ multiplex PCR, the repertoire was profiled, and TCRdb retains in-frame clones only, with some absent. The top ten clones hold roughly 0.13% of a sample with over 2 million clones, 95% of them seen once. CDR3 length: 14 amino acids. Per the germline V gene, CDR1 is SGHRS and CDR2 is YFSETQ. Trimming removed 2 bases from V and 11 bases from J, with 19 bases in between. This clone was seen only once. The target antigen is unknown. Adult Caucasians living in Nashville, Tennessee made up all of the donors. This rearrangement joins TRBV5-1 to TRBJ1-1, with a possible D match to TRBD1 (6 bases). The source of this sequence is a man between 18 and 35 years old in good health. Sequencing used naive CD4+ T cells sorted from blood. Subset described: CD45RA+ positively selected. The CDR3, as DNA: TGCGCCAGCAGCTTCGGGACAACTAACACTGGGGCTTTCTTT. This sequence encodes CASSFGTTNTGAFF.